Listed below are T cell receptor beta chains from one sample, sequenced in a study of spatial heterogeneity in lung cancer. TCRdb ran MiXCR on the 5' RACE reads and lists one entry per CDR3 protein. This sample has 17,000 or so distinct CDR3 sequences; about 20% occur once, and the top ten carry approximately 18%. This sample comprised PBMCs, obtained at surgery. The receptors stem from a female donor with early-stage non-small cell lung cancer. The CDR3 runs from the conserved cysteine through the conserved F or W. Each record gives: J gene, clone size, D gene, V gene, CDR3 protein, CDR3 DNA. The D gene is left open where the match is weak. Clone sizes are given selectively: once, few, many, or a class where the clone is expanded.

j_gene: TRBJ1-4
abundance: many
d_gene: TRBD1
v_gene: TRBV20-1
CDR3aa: CSARRQGAGEKLFF
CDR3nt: TGCAGTGCTAGACGACAGGGGGCGGGAGAAAAACTGTTTTTT

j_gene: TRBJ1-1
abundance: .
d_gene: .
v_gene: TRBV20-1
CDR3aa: CSASRGIEAFF
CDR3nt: TGCAGTGCTAGTAGGGGAATTGAAGCTTTCTTT

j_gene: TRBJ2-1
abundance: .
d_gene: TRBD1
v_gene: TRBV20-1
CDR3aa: CSARQGDNEQFF
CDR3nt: TGCAGTGCCCGACAGGGGGACAATGAGCAGTTCTTC

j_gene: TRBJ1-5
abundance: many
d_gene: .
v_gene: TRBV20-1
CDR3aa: CSARAGGGNQPQHF
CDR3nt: TGCAGTGCTAGAGCCGGGGGGGGCAATCAGCCCCAGCATTTT

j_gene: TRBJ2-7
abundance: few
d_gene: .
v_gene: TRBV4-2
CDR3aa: CASSQEGTRDYEQYF
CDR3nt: TGTGCCAGCAGCCAGGAAGGGACTCGGGACTACGAGCAGTACTTC

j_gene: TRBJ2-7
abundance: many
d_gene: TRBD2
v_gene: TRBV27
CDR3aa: CASRKAGTSYLSGSEQYF
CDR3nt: TGTGCCAGCAGAAAAGCCGGGACTAGCTACCTATCGGGGTCCGAGCAGTACTTC

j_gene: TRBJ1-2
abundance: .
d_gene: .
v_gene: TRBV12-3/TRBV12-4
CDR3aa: CASSSFFTSGRDGYTF
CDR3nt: TGTGCCAGCAGTTCCTTTTTCACATCAGGGCGGGATGGCTACACCTTC

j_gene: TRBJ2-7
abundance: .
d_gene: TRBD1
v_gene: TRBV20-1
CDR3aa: CSARVPGQGSTVSYEQYF
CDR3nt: TGCAGTGCTAGAGTCCCGGGACAGGGTTCGACAGTCTCCTACGAGCAGTACTTC

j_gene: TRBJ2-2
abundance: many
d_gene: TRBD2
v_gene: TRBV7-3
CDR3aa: CASSLDGLAGNTGELFF
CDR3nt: TGTGCCAGCAGCTTAGACGGACTAGCGGGGAACACCGGGGAGCTGTTTTTT

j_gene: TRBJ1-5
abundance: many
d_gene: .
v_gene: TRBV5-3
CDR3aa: CARSLGLQIDSNQPQHF
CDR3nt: TGTGCCAGAAGCTTGGGCCTTCAGATTGATAGCAATCAGCCCCAGCATTTT

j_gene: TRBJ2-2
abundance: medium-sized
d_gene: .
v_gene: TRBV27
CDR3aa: CASSLGGFSTGELFF
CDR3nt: TGTGCCAGCAGTTTGGGGGGTTTTAGCACCGGGGAGCTGTTTTTT

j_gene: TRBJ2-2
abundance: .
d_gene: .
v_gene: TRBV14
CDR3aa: CASSRHAMNTGELFF
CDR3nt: TGTGCCAGCAGCCGCCACGCGATGAACACCGGGGAGCTGTTTTTT

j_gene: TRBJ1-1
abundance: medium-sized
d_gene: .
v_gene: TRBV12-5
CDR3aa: CASGFKLPGLNTEAFF
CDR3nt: TGTGCTAGTGGTTTTAAGCTGCCCGGACTGAACACTGAAGCTTTCTTT

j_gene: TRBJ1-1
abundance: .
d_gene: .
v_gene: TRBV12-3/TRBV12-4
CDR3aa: CASSARLGRVTEAFF
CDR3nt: TGTGCCAGCAGTGCCCGGCTGGGGCGGGTTACTGAAGCTTTCTTT

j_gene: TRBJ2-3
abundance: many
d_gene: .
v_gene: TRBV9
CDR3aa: CASSVEGSGGGDTQYF
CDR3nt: TGTGCCAGCAGCGTAGAGGGTAGCGGAGGGGGAGATACGCAGTATTTT

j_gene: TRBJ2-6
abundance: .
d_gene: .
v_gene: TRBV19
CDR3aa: CTSSTPLTASGANVLTF
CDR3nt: TGTACCAGTAGTACCCCTCTGACGGCGTCTGGGGCCAACGTCCTGACTTTC

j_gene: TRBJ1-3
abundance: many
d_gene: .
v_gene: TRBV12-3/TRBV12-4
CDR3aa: CASSVRLGIGNTIYF
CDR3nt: TGTGCCAGCAGCGTAAGGCTGGGGATTGGAAACACCATATATTTT

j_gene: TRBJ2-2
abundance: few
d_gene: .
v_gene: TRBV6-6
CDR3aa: CASSYKTGITGELFF
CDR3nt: TGTGCCAGCAGTTACAAGACAGGAATTACCGGGGAGCTGTTTTTT

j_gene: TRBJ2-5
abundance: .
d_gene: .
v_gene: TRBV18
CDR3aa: CASSPPNLAIETQYF
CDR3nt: TGTGCCAGCTCACCACCGAACCTAGCCATAGAGACCCAGTACTTC

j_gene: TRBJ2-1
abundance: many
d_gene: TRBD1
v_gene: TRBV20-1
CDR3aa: CSARPGQGEQFF
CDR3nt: TGCAGTGCTAGGCCGGGACAGGGCGAGCAGTTCTTC

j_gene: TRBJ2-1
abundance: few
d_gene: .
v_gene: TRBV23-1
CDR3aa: CASPDRDNEQFF
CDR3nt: TGCGCCAGTCCGGACAGAGACAATGAGCAGTTCTTC

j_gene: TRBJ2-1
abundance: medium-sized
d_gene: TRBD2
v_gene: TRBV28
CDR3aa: CASRTGTSENEQFF
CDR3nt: TGTGCCAGCAGGACCGGGACTAGCGAAAATGAGCAGTTCTTC

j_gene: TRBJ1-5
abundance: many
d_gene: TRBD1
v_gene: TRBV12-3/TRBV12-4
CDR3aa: CASRLGQGNQPQHF
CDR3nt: TGTGCCAGCAGGCTAGGACAGGGCAATCAGCCCCAGCATTTT

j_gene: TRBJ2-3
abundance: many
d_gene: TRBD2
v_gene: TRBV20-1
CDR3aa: CSAPRRASGSSDTQYF
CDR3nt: TGCAGTGCTCCCCGTCGGGCTAGCGGGAGCTCAGATACGCAGTATTTT

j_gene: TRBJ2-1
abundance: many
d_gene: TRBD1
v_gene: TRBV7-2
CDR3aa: CASSLGDSSYNEQFF
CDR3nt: TGTGCCAGCAGCTTAGGGGACAGCTCCTACAATGAGCAGTTCTTC